The T cell receptor (beta chain) under discussion was sequenced for a study of cytomegalovirus exposure and HLA in healthy donors. Broader study findings: Sequences of the TCR beta chain were said to predict the HLA-A and HLA-B alleles of most subjects accurately. It is likely that the observed cluster of highly shared sequence variants was a sequencing artifact. TRBV6-2, TRBV6-3 and some other V segments were unresolvable in 87-base-pair reads.

Comment on this clone: What it binds is unknown. This sample also contains other DNA sequences that code for the same CDR3.

V lost 1 base, J lost 7 bases, and 9 bases stayed unmatched. Per germline, CDR1 SGHRS and CDR2 YFSETQ. The CDR3 is 16 residues long. Vbeta (60) and Jbeta (13) primers were used in the PCR. Profiling relied on immunoSEQ multiplex PCR, and the TCRdb table lists in-frame clones only, not all of them. The table records 35,000 to 45,000 clones, about 50% of them present only once. Healthy bone marrow donors made up the donors. The source of this sequence is a human donor in good health. Sequencing was performed on PBMCs. V gene TRBV5-1 combines with J gene TRBJ2-5; TRBD2 matches 11 bases. For the CDR3, the DNA is TGCGCCAGCAGCTTGCCATTACTAGCGGGAGAGGGGACCCAGTACTTC. It codes for CASSLPLLAGEGTQYF.